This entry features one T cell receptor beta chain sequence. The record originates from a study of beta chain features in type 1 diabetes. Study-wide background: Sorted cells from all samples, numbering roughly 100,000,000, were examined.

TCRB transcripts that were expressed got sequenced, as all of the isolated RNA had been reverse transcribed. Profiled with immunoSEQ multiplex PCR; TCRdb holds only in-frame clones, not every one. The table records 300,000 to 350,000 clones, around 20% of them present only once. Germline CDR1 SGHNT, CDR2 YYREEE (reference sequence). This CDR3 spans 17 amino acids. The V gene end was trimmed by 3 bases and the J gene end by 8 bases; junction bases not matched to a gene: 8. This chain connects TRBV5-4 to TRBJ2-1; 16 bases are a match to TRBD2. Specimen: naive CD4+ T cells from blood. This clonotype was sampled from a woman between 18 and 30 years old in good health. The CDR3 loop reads CASSWSGTSGRAYEQFF. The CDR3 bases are TGTGCCAGCAGCTGGTCCGGGACTAGCGGGAGGGCGTATGAGCAGTTCTTC. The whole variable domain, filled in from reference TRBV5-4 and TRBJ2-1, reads ETGVTQSPTHLIKTRGQQVTLRCSSQSGHNTVSWYQQALGQGPQFIFQYYREEENGRGNFPPRFSGLQFPNYSSELNVNALELDDSALYLCASSWSGTSGRAYEQFFGPGTRLTVL.